This T cell receptor (beta chain) was recorded in a study of CD8+CD57+ T cells in acquired aplastic anemia. Sequencing was done on patients that had shown CD8+CD57+ cell expansion by flow cytometry. V gave up 0 bases and J gave up 5 bases, with 11 bases separating them. The CDR3 length is 15 residues. Germline V gene sequence: CDR1 DFQATT, CDR2 SNEGSKA (reference sequence). Notes on the study in general: The study identified almost 30 CD8+ CDR3 sequences shared by patients and controls. Patients were compared with controls for CD8+ Simpson's diversity, and no significant difference emerged.

The use of genomic DNA as template underpinned the TCR beta VDJ and CDR3 profiling. TCRdb passed the reads through MiXCR, listing each CDR3 protein once. The sample carries around 190,000 distinct CDR3 sequences, 45% to 60% recorded once. At least ten counts were recorded for this clonotype. The antigen remains undetermined. The receptor comes from a human donor with aplastic anemia. The sequencing input was sorted CD4+, CD8+, or CD8+CD57+ T cells (not recorded which) from PBMCs. V and J are TRBV20-1 and TRBJ1-6; possibly TRBD1 for D (5 bases). The CDR3 DNA reads as TGCAGTGCTAGAGATCGAGAAGGGGATAATTCACCCCTCCACTTT. It is translated as CSARDREGDNSPLHF.